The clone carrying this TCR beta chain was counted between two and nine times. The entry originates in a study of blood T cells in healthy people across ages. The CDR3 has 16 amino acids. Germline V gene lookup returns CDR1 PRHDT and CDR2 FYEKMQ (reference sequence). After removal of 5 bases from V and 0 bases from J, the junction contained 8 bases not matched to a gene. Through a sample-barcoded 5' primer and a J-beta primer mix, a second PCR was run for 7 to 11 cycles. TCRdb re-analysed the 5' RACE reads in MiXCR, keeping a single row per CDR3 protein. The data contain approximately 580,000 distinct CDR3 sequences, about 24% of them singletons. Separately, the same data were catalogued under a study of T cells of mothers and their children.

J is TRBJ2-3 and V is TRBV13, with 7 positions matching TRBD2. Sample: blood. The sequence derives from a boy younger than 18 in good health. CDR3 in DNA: TGTGCCAGCAGCGATCAGCGGGGCACTAGCACAGATACGCAGTATTTT. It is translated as CASSDQRGTSTDTQYF.